The entry below gives a single T cell receptor beta chain sequence along with its context. Relative to the germline gene, one junction end is altered; a read error may explain this. The length of the CDR3 is 14 residues. The V gene's germline CDR1 is MNHEY and CDR2 SVGAGI. The protocol was immunoSEQ multiplex PCR, while the TCRdb copy is restricted to in-frame clones and leaves out a portion. The repertoire holds about 2.3 million clones, with 80% to 95% as singletons. The sample is drawn from a study of shared clonotypes between healthy human individuals. The origin of this receptor is a man between 18 and 35 years old in good health. Some clones in this sample may be carry-over from other donors' samples. What was sequenced was naive CD4+ T cells from PBMCs. Subset noted: CD45RA+ positively selected. The chain employs TRBV6-5 and TRBJ2-7; 11 bases line up with TRBD1. CDR3: CARDTGQGGNERYF. The CDR3 region has the DNA TGTGCCAGGGACACGGGACAGGGGGGAAACGAGCGGTACTTC.